The 12 T cell receptor beta chains reported below all come from one sample, sequenced in a study of OX40 agonist ivuxolimab in advanced cancers. Method: immunoSEQ multiplex PCR; TCRdb's copy keeps in-frame clones and lacks some. The sample has 45,000 to 70,000 clones, under 85% seen once. The sequencing used CD4+ or CD8+ T cells sorted from blood, collected in a trial of the OX40 agonist ivuxolimab. The source is an adult with an advanced solid tumor such as melanoma, head and neck, liver or kidney cancer.

The chain couples TRBV27 to TRBJ1-1; 8 positions agree with TRBD1. The V gene end was trimmed by 4 bases and the J gene end by 7 bases; junction bases not matched to a gene: 17. The germline V gene encodes CDR1 MNHEY and CDR2 SMNVEV (reference sequence). The CDR3 is 17 residues long. The CDR3: CASSSSSTGRGRSEAFF. In DNA, the CDR3 is TGTGCCAGCAGTTCCAGCTCTACAGGCAGGGGGCGAAGTGAAGCTTTCTTT.

The chain is built from TRBV5-8 and TRBJ2-1, with 12 bases identical to TRBD2. The CDR3 length is 18 residues. The V gene end was trimmed by 2 bases and the J gene end by 2 bases; junction bases not matched to a gene: 8. Per germline, CDR1 SGHTS and CDR2 YDEGEE. In nucleotides, the CDR3 is TGTGCCAGCAGCTTTTGGCTAGCGGGAGGGGCCCCCTACAATGAGCAGTTCTTC. Amino acids: CASSFWLAGGAPYNEQFF.

The rearrangement uses TRBV5-4 and TRBJ2-7; 8 bases are a match to TRBD2. The ends lost 4 bases at V and 2 bases at J; junction bases unmatched: 8. The CDR3 is 15 residues long. CDR1 is SGHNT and CDR2 is YYREEE in the germline V gene (reference sequence). CDR3 loop: CASSPELAAAYEQYF. The CDR3 DNA reads TGTGCCAGCAGCCCCGAACTAGCGGCCGCCTACGAGCAGTACTTC.

This clone appeared once. This chain joins TRBV7-6 and TRBJ2-3; TRBD2 agrees at 10 bases. The CDR3 runs 17 residues. CDR1 and CDR2 from the germline V gene are SGHVS and FNYEAQ. The junction had 10 bases not matched to a gene; V was cut back by 2 bases and J by 5 bases. CDR3 amino acids: CASSLSSSGRPGDTQYF. The CDR3 bases are TGTGCCAGCAGCTTATCGAGTAGCGGGAGGCCCGGAGATACGCAGTATTTT.

This clone is deemed medium-sized (0.01 to 0.1%). The CDR3 DNA is TGTGCCAGTAGTTCTACCGGGGCAGCCGGTAAGCAGTACTTC. Its translation is CASSSTGAAGKQYF. This rearrangement joins TRBV19 to TRBJ2-7; D might be TRBD1 or TRBD2, each matching 5 bases. V gave up 5 bases and J gave up 8 bases, with 19 bases separating them. This CDR3 is built from 14 residues. The germline V gene has CDR1 LNHDA and CDR2 SQIVND (reference sequence).

Here the CDR3 reads CASSPPWTSEAFF. In DNA, the CDR3 is TGTGCCAGCTCACCACCTTGGACATCTGAAGCTTTCTTT. The V and J genes are TRBV18 and TRBJ1-1, with D perhaps TRBD1 (5 bases). Germline CDR1 KGHSH, CDR2 LQKENI. This CDR3 is built from 13 residues. V lost 0 bases and J lost 6, with 8 bases in between.

In its sample, this clone was seen once. The chain is built from TRBV11-2 and TRBJ2-7, with D unresolved. The CDR3 covers 12 residues. Trimming took 0 bases from V and 3 from J, leaving 3 bases between them. The germline gives CDR1 SGHAT, CDR2 FQNNGV. The CDR3 DNA is TGTGCCAGCAGCTTAGAGCGCTACGAGCAGTACTTC. This sequence encodes CASSLERYEQYF.

This chain connects TRBV21-1 to TRBJ2-1; TRBD2, the table's D call, lacks a check against the DNA. TRBV21-1 is shown as a pseudogene. The CDR3 has 18 amino acids. The CDR3 region is CASSNQSPGLAGAEEQFF. The CDR3 nucleotides read TGTGCCAGCAGCAACCAGTCCCCGGGACTAGCGGGAGCAGAAGAGCAGTTCTTC.

V and J are TRBV2 and TRBJ2-7; 10 nucleotides align to TRBD2. The CDR3 has 18 amino acids. Trimming cost V 6 bases and J 2 bases; bases outside gene matches: 16. Germline values: CDR1 SNHLY, CDR2 FYNNEI. The DNA of the CDR3 is TGTGCCAGCAGCGGGGAAGACCCAACGAGCGGGAGGGCCTACGAGCAGTACTTC. Protein: CASSGEDPTSGRAYEQYF.

The chain has TRBV11-2 and TRBJ1-1; TRBD1 is a possible D gene (5 bases). V was trimmed by 8 bases and J by 8 bases, leaving 21 bases between them. The CDR3 runs 14 residues. Germline loops: CDR1 SGHAT, CDR2 FQNNGV. The CDR3 region is CASRSFQGRNEAFF. CDR3 sequence (DNA): TGTGCCAGCCGCAGCTTTCAGGGCAGGAACGAAGCTTTCTTT.

This chain uses TRBV7-2 with TRBJ2-7; D could derive from TRBD1 or TRBD2 (5 bases each). V was trimmed by 1 base and J by 3 bases, leaving 13 bases between them. This CDR3 has 15 residues. CDR1 and CDR2 (germline): SGHTA, FQGNSA. The DNA of the CDR3 is TGTGCCAGCAGCTTAGGGAGAGGGGCGATCTACGAGCAGTACTTC. Amino acid sequence: CASSLGRGAIYEQYF.

The sample holds one count of this clone. DNA of the CDR3: TGTGCCAGCTCACCACCGTCGGGGAGCTCTGGAAACACCATATATTTT. This gives the protein CASSPPSGSSGNTIYF. The chain is built from TRBV18 and TRBJ1-3; unclear D gene. Trimming stripped 0 bases from V and 0 bases from J, with 9 bases between. The CDR3 loop spans 16 amino acids. Germline V gives CDR1 KGHSH, CDR2 LQKENI.